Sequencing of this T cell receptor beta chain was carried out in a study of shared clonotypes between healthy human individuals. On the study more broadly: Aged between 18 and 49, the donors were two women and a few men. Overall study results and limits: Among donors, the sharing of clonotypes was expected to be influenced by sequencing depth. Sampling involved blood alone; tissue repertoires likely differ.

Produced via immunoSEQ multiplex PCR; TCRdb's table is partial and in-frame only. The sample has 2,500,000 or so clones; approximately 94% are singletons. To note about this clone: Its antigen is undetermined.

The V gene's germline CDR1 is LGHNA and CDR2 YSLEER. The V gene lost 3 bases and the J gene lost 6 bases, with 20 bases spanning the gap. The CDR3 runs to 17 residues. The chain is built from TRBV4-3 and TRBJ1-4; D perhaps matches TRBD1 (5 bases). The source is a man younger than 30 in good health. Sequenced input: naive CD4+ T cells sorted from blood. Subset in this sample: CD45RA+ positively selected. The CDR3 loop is CASSQAAKGRGDEKLFF. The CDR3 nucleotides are TGCGCCAGCAGCCAGGCAGCGAAGGGGCGGGGAGATGAAAAACTGTTTTTT.